The clone carrying this T cell receptor beta chain was counted at least ten times. Its target is not known. Everyone who donated was a healthy Caucasian. A template switching step contributed a universal primer site, while unique molecular identifiers were present in the cDNA. TCRdb analysed the 5' RACE reads with MiXCR anew, one entry per CDR3 protein. The data show 1.5 million to 2 million distinct CDR3 sequences, with about 30% seen just once and about 0.3% held by the top ten. This entry comes from a study of identical twins. Findings and limits, study-wide: Instead of following the same donors, the conclusions were based on cross-sectional statistical analysis. Models underestimated TCR alpha sharing (out-of-frame) in monozygotic twins.

This CDR3 spans 15 amino acids. After removal of 4 bases from V and 2 bases from J, the junction contained 7 bases not matched to a gene. Germline V gene lookup returns CDR1 SGHRS and CDR2 YFSETQ. The chain has TRBV5-1 and TRBJ2-3; 7 positions match TRBD2. The source of this sequence is a newborn girl in good health. Sequencing was performed on cord blood. The CDR3 here is CASSIPSGDTDTQYF. In nucleotides, the CDR3 is TGCGCCAGCAGCATACCAAGCGGGGACACAGATACGCAGTATTTT. The variable domain in full, with the rest retrieved from reference TRBV5-1 and TRBJ2-3, is KAGVTQTPRYLIKTRGQQVTLSCSPISGHRSVSWYQQTPGQGLQFLFEYFSETQRNKGNFPGRFSGRQFSNSRSEMNVSTLELGDSALYLCASSIPSGDTDTQYFGPGTRLTVL.